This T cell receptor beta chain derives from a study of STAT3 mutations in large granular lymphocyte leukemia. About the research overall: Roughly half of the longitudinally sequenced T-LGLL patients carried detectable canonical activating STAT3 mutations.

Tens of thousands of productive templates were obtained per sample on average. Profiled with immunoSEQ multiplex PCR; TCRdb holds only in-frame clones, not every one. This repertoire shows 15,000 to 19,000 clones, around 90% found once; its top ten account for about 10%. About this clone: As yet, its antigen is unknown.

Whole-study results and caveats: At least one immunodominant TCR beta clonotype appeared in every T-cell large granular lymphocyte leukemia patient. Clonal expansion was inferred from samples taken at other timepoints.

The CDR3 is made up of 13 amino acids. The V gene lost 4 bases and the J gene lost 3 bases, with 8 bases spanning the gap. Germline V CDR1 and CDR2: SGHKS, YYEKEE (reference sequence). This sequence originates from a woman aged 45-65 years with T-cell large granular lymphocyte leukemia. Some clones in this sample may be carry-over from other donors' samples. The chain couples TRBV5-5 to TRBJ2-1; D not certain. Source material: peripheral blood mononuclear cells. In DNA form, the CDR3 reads TGTGCCAGCAGCCCTGAAGGCTACAATGAGCAGTTCTTC. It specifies CASSPEGYNEQFF.